This TCR beta chain comes out of a study of cytomegalovirus exposure and HLA in healthy donors. Germline lookup yields CDR1 MDHEN and CDR2 SYDVKM. This CDR3 has 16 residues. Unmatched junction bases numbered 5, after V lost 2 bases and J lost 4 bases. PCR amplification relied on 60 Vbeta primers (plus 13 Jbeta primers). This table comes from immunoSEQ multiplex PCR, and its TCRdb copy is limited to in-frame clones, with some not included. In the table there are about 130,000 clones, roughly 84% of which are singletons. The sample comprised PBMCs. This TCR was sampled from a woman aged 18-29 years in good health and CMV-seropositive. The chain carries TRBV28 and TRBJ2-6; 7 nucleotides line up with TRBD2. The CDR3 sequence: CASSLRGGAGANVLTF. For the CDR3, the DNA is TGTGCCAGCAGTTTAAGGGGAGGGGCAGGGGCCAACGTCCTGACTTTC.